Sequencing of this T cell receptor (beta chain) was carried out in a study of blood T cells in healthy people across ages. Germline V gene data show CDR1 as SQVTM and CDR2 as ANQGSEA. The length of the CDR3 is 14 residues. Trimming took 4 bases from V and 11 from J; bases not matched to a gene: 14. This clonotype came up a few times. For the second PCR, which ran for 7 to 11 cycles, a sample-barcoded 5' primer and a J-beta primer mix were used. Every molecule of cDNA carried a tag from a template-switch adaptor with 12 random nucleotides. TCRdb independently ran MiXCR on the 5' RACE reads; one entry per CDR3 protein. Among hundreds of thousands of distinct CDR3 sequences listed, around 43% were seen once.

The TCR originated in an elderly man in good health. V is TRBV29-1 and J is TRBJ2-5; TRBD2 matches at 9 bases. The material sequenced was blood. The CDR3 loop is CSVVLLAGNNEQYF. CDR3 DNA: TGCAGCGTTGTTTTGCTAGCGGGGAACAATGAGCAGTACTTC.